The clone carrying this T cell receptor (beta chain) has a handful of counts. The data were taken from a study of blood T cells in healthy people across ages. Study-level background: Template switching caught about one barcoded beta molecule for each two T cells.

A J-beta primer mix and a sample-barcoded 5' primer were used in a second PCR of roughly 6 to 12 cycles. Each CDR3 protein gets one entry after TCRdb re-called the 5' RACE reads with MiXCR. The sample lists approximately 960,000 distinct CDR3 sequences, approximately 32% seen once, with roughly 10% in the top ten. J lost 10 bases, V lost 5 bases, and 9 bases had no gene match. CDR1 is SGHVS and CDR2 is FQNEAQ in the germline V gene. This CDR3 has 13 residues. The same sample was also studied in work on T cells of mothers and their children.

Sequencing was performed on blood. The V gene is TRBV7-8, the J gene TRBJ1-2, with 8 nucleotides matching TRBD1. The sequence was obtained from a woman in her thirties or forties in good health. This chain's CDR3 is CASSDRRGLDYTF. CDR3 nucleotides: TGTGCCAGCAGCGATCGCAGGGGGCTTGACTACACCTTC.